Listed below are T cell receptor beta chains from one sample, sequenced in a study of cytomegalovirus exposure and HLA in healthy donors. Libraries were prepared by immunoSEQ multiplex PCR; TCRdb keeps only in-frame clonotypes and omits some of them. The top ten hold roughly 5.3% of the sample, which has 43,000 or so clones, approximately 90% seen once. The source material was PBMCs. The receptors originated from a man aged 18-30 years in good health and CMV-seronegative. Each CDR3 is given with its conserved first and last residue. A D gene is named only where the DNA matches it firmly.

TRBV7-8	13	TRBD1	TRBJ1-2	TGTGCCAGCAGCCCAGGGACAGGGAGCAGCTACACCTTC	CASSPGTGSSYTF
TRBV19	14	NA	TRBJ2-3	TGTGCCAGTAGTATAGGCCTAGCCGGCGATACGCAGTATTTT	CASSIGLAGDTQYF
TRBV4-3	21	NA	TRBJ1-4	TGCGCCAGCAGCCAAGATTACGGGACTCATAGACAGAGGGTGGGTAATGAAAAACTGTTTTTT	CASSQDYGTHRQRVGNEKLFF
TRBV7-9	13	TRBD2	TRBJ2-7	TGTGCCAGCGGACTAGCGGGGCCCTACGAGCAGTACTTC	CASGLAGPYEQYF
TRBV9	15	NA	TRBJ1-4	TGTGCCAGCACCAGCAACAGGGATGTGGGTGAAAAACTGTTTTTT	CASTSNRDVGEKLFF
TRBV7-2	15	TRBD1	TRBJ2-5	TGTGCCAGCAGCTTGGCAGGGGGCGCGGGGGAGACCCAGTACTTC	CASSLAGGAGETQYF
TRBV2	13	NA	TRBJ1-2	TGTGCCAGCAGTGAAGGAATAGCCTCTGGCTACACCTTC	CASSEGIASGYTF
TRBV6-4	16	TRBD2	TRBJ2-2	TGTGCCAGCAGTGAAACTAGCGGACTATCGTGGGGGGAGCTGTTTTTT	CASSETSGLSWGELFF
TRBV7-9	16	TRBD1	TRBJ2-7	TGTGCCAGCAGCTTAATCCCAACGACAGGGAAGTTCGAGCAGTACTTC	CASSLIPTTGKFEQYF
TRBV14	15	TRBD2	TRBJ2-1	TGTGCCAGCAATCGACTAGCGGGATTGGGCAATGAGCAGTTCTTC	CASNRLAGLGNEQFF
TRBV5-4	15	NA	TRBJ2-3	TGTGCCAGCAGCTTGGAGCGCAGGGGTGTAGATACGCAGTATTTT	CASSLERRGVDTQYF